A single sample is the source of the 7 T cell receptor beta chains below, sequenced in a study of tumor-infiltrating lymphocytes in primary liver carcinoma. Extraction of RNA together with DNA used about 18-31 mg of unsorted bulk tissue. From approximately 0.5 ug of total RNA, TCR beta-specific cDNA was reverse-transcribed using a constant-region primer. ARM-PCR, slightly modified, supplied the TCR beta libraries through three nested multiplex PCR rounds. A C-beta reverse primer was combined with TRBV1-TRBV30 forward primers in the first two PCR rounds, and each round had roughly 9 cycles. TCRdb re-derived calls from the multiplex PCR reads in MiXCR, one entry per CDR3 protein. The sample lists around 20,000 distinct CDR3 sequences; roughly 80% were seen once. Sequences were obtained from liver tumor tissue from sampling region 4. This sample's subset: tumor region T4, right-lateral pole. The source is a young woman with primary liver carcinoma and hepatitis B virus infection.

This chain joins TRBV6-5 and TRBJ2-2, with 9 bases aligning to TRBD2. The CDR3 is made up of 16 amino acids. The J segment lost 15 bases and the V segment lost 7 bases, leaving 21 bases of the junction unmatched. CDR1 and CDR2 from the germline V gene are MNHEY and SVGAGI. CDR3 DNA sequence: TGTGCCAGCATGTGGACTAGCGCCCGAGGCACCGGGGGGATGTTTTTT. It is translated as CASMWTSARGTGGMFF.

About this clonotype: The conserved closing phenylalanine or tryptophan is absent in this CDR3, likely reflecting a read error. The rearrangement uses TRBV5-4 and TRBJ2-3; TRBD1 is a possible D gene (5 bases). Germline V lookup: CDR1 SGHNT, CDR2 YYREEE (reference sequence). The CDR3 covers 17 residues. CDR3 bases: TGTGCCAGCAGCGTAGGCGGACACCCTCTACCCACAAATACGCAGTATTTG. This codes for CASSVGGHPLPTNTQYL.

This chain joins TRBV11-2 and TRBJ2-7; D is tentatively TRBD1 or TRBD2 (5 bases each). V lost 8 bases and J 2 bases, leaving 16 bases between the germline ends. Germline lookup yields CDR1 SGHAT and CDR2 FQNNGV. This CDR3 contains 14 residues. CDR3 sequence: CASSPGTGTYEQYF. CDR3 nucleotide sequence: TGTGCCAGCTCTCCTGGGACGGGTACCTACGAGCAGTACTTC. Variable domain in full (rest from reference TRBV11-2 and TRBJ2-7): EAGVAQSPRYKIIEKRQSVAFWCNPISGHATLYWYQQILGQGPKLLIQFQNNGVVDDSQLPKDRFSAERLKGVDSTLKIQPAKLEDSAVYLCASSPGTGTYEQYFGPGTRLTVT.

The CDR3 loop is CASSLQTGLPQYF. As DNA, the CDR3 is TGTGCCAGCAGTTTACAGACAGGGCTACCGCAGTACTTC. V gene TRBV5-6 combines with J gene TRBJ2-7, with 7 nucleotides matching TRBD1. The J segment lost 9 bases and the V segment lost 5 bases, leaving 11 bases of the junction unmatched. This CDR3 region has 13 residues. The germline V gene has CDR1 SGHDT and CDR2 YYEEEE.

This clonotype is termed hyperexpanded. This chain joins TRBV11-1 and TRBJ2-7; no reliable D call. Per the germline V gene, CDR1 is SGHAT and CDR2 is FQDESV (reference sequence). V dropped 1 base and J dropped 6 bases, with 10 bases sitting between them. CDR3 size: 13 residues. The CDR3 region is CASSLGYLREQYF. CDR3 nucleotides: TGTGCCAGCAGCTTAGGATACCTCCGCGAGCAGTACTTC. Full variable domain (missing parts from reference TRBV11-1 and TRBJ2-7): EAEVAQSPRYKITEKSQAVAFWCDPISGHATLYWYRQILGQGPELLVQFQDESVVDDSQLPKDRFSAERLKGVDSTLKIQPAELGDSAMYLCASSLGYLREQYFGPGTRLTVT.

This clonotype came up many times. The J gene is TRBJ2-1, the V gene TRBV10-3; weak D call: TRBD2 (6 bases). The germline V gene has CDR1 ENHRY and CDR2 SYGVKD. This CDR3 spans 16 amino acids. V was pared by 0 bases and J by 1 base, with 10 bases between. CDR3 in DNA: TGTGCCATCAGTGAGTCGATGGCGGGGTCCTACAATGAGCAGTTCTTC. This sequence encodes CAISESMAGSYNEQFF.

With respect to this clonotype: An end of the junction does not agree with germline; a read error may underlie this. This chain joins TRBV6-1 and TRBJ2-7, with D possibly TRBD2 on 5 matching bases. The CDR3 spans 15 residues. The germline V gene has CDR1 MNHNS and CDR2 SASEGT. The CDR3 bases are TGTGCCAGTAGTGAATTGGGGAGTCGTGCCTACGAGCGGTACTTC. This encodes CASSELGSRAYERYF.